Listed below are T cell receptor beta chains from one sample, sequenced in a study of blood T cell repertoires in COVID-19. Measured with immunoSEQ multiplex PCR; TCRdb has only the in-frame clones, and not every one. Of around 320,000 clones in the sample, more than 85% were seen once. The specimen sequenced was PBMCs or T cells enriched from blood (not recorded which). The origin of the receptors is a woman aged 25 to 45 who had been exposed to COVID-19. The CDR3 runs from the conserved cysteine through the conserved F or W. The order of the fields is CDR3 length, D gene, V gene, clone size, J gene, CDR3 DNA, CDR3 protein. The D gene is left open where the match is weak. The size field is filled for only some rows; it gives once, few, many or a size class.

cdr3_length: 16; d_call: TRBD2; v_call: TRBV27; clone_size: -; j_call: TRBJ2-1; cdr3_nt: TGTGCCAGCAGTTTATGGAGCGGGGGGTACTACAATGAGCAGTTCTTC; cdr3_aa: CASSLWSGGYYNEQFF
cdr3_length: 15; d_call: -; v_call: TRBV10-2; clone_size: -; j_call: TRBJ1-6; cdr3_nt: TGCGCCAGCAGTGATGTAAAACGGAGGGATTCACCCCTCCACTTT; cdr3_aa: CASSDVKRRDSPLHF
cdr3_length: 16; d_call: -; v_call: TRBV7-2; clone_size: few; j_call: TRBJ1-2; cdr3_nt: TGTGCCAGCAGCTCATTCCTACAACAGGATAACTATGGCTACACCTTC; cdr3_aa: CASSSFLQQDNYGYTF
cdr3_length: 13; d_call: -; v_call: TRBV5-4; clone_size: once; j_call: TRBJ1-2; cdr3_nt: TGTGCCAGCAGCTTGCAGGGTTCCAATGGCTACACCTTC; cdr3_aa: CASSLQGSNGYTF
cdr3_length: 16; d_call: -; v_call: TRBV7-6; clone_size: -; j_call: TRBJ2-6; cdr3_nt: TGTGCCAGCAGCTCGGGACAAAACTCTGGGGCCAACGTCCTGACTTTC; cdr3_aa: CASSSGQNSGANVLTF
cdr3_length: 16; d_call: -; v_call: TRBV7-5; clone_size: -; j_call: TRBJ2-3; cdr3_nt: TGTGCCAGAAGCGACTATAGCGGGGTGAGCACAGATACGCAGTATTTT; cdr3_aa: CARSDYSGVSTDTQYF
cdr3_length: 15; d_call: -; v_call: TRBV5-1; clone_size: -; j_call: TRBJ2-1; cdr3_nt: TGCGCCAGCAGCTTGGGAAGCGACCTCGGCAATGAGCAGTTCTTC; cdr3_aa: CASSLGSDLGNEQFF
cdr3_length: 13; d_call: TRBD1; v_call: TRBV5-6; clone_size: -; j_call: TRBJ1-1; cdr3_nt: TGTGCCAGCAGCTGGACAGGGGGCACTGAAGCTTTCTTT; cdr3_aa: CASSWTGGTEAFF
cdr3_length: 11; d_call: -; v_call: TRBV5-8; clone_size: -; j_call: TRBJ1-2; cdr3_nt: TGTGCCAGCAGCTTGGGCAGGCGCTACACCTTC; cdr3_aa: CASSLGRRYTF
cdr3_length: 17; d_call: TRBD2; v_call: TRBV4-2; clone_size: many; j_call: TRBJ2-3; cdr3_nt: TGTGCCAGCAGCCAACTCGGGACTAGCGGCGGCACAGATACGCAGTATTTT; cdr3_aa: CASSQLGTSGGTDTQYF
cdr3_length: 9; d_call: -; v_call: TRBV28; clone_size: -; j_call: TRBJ1-2; cdr3_nt: TGTGCCAGCAGTCCCCCCAACACCTTC; cdr3_aa: CASSPPNTF
cdr3_length: 11; d_call: -; v_call: TRBV11-1; clone_size: -; j_call: TRBJ2-3; cdr3_nt: TGTGCCAGCAGGGCTCTGGATACGCAGTATTTT; cdr3_aa: CASRALDTQYF
cdr3_length: 13; d_call: TRBD1; v_call: TRBV29-1; clone_size: few; j_call: TRBJ2-3; cdr3_nt: TGCAGCGTTGGACAGGGAAGCACAGATACGCAGTATTTT; cdr3_aa: CSVGQGSTDTQYF
cdr3_length: 17; d_call: -; v_call: TRBV5-3; clone_size: -; j_call: TRBJ2-1; cdr3_nt: TGTGCCAGAAGCTTCTGCCGCCGGCTAGCGTCCTACAATGAGCAGTTCTTC; cdr3_aa: CARSFCRRLASYNEQFF
cdr3_length: 14; d_call: TRBD1; v_call: TRBV19; clone_size: -; j_call: TRBJ1-2; cdr3_nt: TGTGCCAGTAGTTCCCGGGACAGTGTCTATGGCTACACCTTC; cdr3_aa: CASSSRDSVYGYTF
cdr3_length: 18; d_call: TRBD2; v_call: TRBV27; clone_size: -; j_call: TRBJ2-5; cdr3_nt: TGTGCCAGCAGTTTAAGGACTAGCGGGGCCGGAAGGCAAGAGACCCAGTACTTC; cdr3_aa: CASSLRTSGAGRQETQYF
cdr3_length: 14; d_call: TRBD1; v_call: TRBV10-3; clone_size: once; j_call: TRBJ1-4; cdr3_nt: TGTGCCACCAGGGGGACAGGGCTTAATGAAAAACTGTTTTTT; cdr3_aa: CATRGTGLNEKLFF
cdr3_length: 16; d_call: -; v_call: TRBV9; clone_size: -; j_call: TRBJ2-7; cdr3_nt: TGTGCCAGCAGCGTAGACCCTCGAGCGAATTCCTACGAGCAGTACTTC; cdr3_aa: CASSVDPRANSYEQYF